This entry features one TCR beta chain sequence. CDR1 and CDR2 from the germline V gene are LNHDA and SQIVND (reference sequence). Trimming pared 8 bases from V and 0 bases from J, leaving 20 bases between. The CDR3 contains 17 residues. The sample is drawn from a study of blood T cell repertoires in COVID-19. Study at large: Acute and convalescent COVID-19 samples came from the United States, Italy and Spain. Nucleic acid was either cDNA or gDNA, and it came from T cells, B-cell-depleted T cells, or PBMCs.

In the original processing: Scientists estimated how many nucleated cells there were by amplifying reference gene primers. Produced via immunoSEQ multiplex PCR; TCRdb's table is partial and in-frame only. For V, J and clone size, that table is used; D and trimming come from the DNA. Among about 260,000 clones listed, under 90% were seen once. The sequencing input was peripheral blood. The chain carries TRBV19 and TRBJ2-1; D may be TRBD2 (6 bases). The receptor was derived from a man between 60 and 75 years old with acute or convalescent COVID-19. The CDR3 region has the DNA TGTGCCAGTGATGGAGGGGAGCAGGCAAGCTCCTACAATGAGCAGTTCTTC. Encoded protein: CASDGGEQASSYNEQFF.